Below, 11 T cell receptor beta chains from the same sample are listed, as sequenced in a study of type 1 regulatory T cells. No antigen has been assigned to these receptors. TCRdb redid the calling of the reads with MiXCR, one entry per CDR3 protein. Of 14,000 to 15,000 distinct CDR3 sequences listed, about 13% are singletons. Sequenced sample: cultured T cells, either the whole culture or a sorted T cell fraction (not recorded which). The receptor source for this set is a human donor in good health.

There are many counts of this clonotype. This sequence joins TRBV20-1 and TRBJ2-1, with 8 bases aligning to TRBD2. Trimming at V came to 5 bases and at J to 3 bases, leaving 9 bases not matched to a gene. In germline, CDR1 is DFQATT, CDR2 SNEGSKA (reference sequence). The CDR3 runs to 15 residues. The CDR3: CSAERTSRYYNEQFF. In DNA, the CDR3 is TGCAGTGCTGAAAGGACTAGCCGGTACTACAATGAGCAGTTCTTC.

Ten or more counts support this clonotype. This chain uses TRBV5-4 with TRBJ2-3; tentatively, D is TRBD2 (6 bases). This CDR3 spans 14 amino acids. CDR1 is SGHNT and CDR2 is YYREEE in the germline V gene (reference sequence). V lost 0 bases and J lost 1, with 6 bases in between. This CDR3 is CASSLASGTDTQYF. In nucleotides, the CDR3 is TGTGCCAGCAGCTTGGCTAGCGGCACAGATACGCAGTATTTT. Based on the CDR3 plus reference TRBV5-4 and TRBJ2-3, the full variable domain is ETGVTQSPTHLIKTRGQQVTLRCSSQSGHNTVSWYQQALGQGPQFIFQYYREEENGRGNFPPRFSGLQFPNYSSELNVNALELDDSALYLCASSLASGTDTQYFGPGTRLTVL.

On this clonotype itself: Given a much more abundant clone one base away, this may be a read error. The CDR3 does not end in the conserved phenylalanine or tryptophan, so this is likely a read error. This chain joins TRBV20-1 and TRBJ1-2; TRBD1 might be the D (5 bases). CDR1 is DFQATT and CDR2 is SNEGSKA in the germline V gene (reference sequence). This CDR3 is 14 amino acids long. Trimming removed 1 base from V and 4 bases from J, with 13 bases in between. CDR3 bases: TGCAGTGCTAGAGTCCCGACAGAGTTCTATGGCTACACCCTC. It specifies CSARVPTEFYGYTL.

This clonotype was seen repeatedly, ten times or more. The chain combines TRBV5-6 with TRBJ2-1, with D unclear. Deletions cut 0 bases from V and 4 bases from J, with 11 bases between. The V gene's germline CDR1 is SGHDT and CDR2 YYEEEE. The CDR3 spans 15 residues. As DNA, the CDR3 is TGTGCCAGCAGCTTGGGCGGAGTGGGATACAATGAGCAGTTCTTC. This sequence encodes CASSLGGVGYNEQFF.

V usage is TRBV5-1 and J usage is TRBJ1-2; 9 nucleotides line up with TRBD1. The trim removed 3 bases at V and 4 bases at J, leaving 7 bases unmatched. CDR1 SGHRS and CDR2 YFSETQ come from the germline V gene. This CDR3 has 15 residues. The CDR3 DNA sequence: TGCGCCAGCAGCTGGGGACAGGGTGGATTCTATGGCTACACCTTC. Translated: CASSWGQGGFYGYTF.

The rearrangement joins TRBV6-6 to TRBJ2-5, with a tentative D call TRBD2 (5 bases). The V gene's germline CDR1 is MNHNY and CDR2 SVGAGI (reference sequence). The CDR3 spans 13 residues. V lost 7 bases and J lost 1, with 10 bases in between. The CDR3 spells CASIRGLQETQYF. For the CDR3, the DNA is TGTGCCAGCATCAGAGGACTCCAAGAGACCCAGTACTTC.

This clonotype came up once. V gene TRBV3-1 combines with J gene TRBJ2-1; D possibly corresponds to TRBD2 (7 bases). Trimming cost V 2 bases and J 6 bases, with 29 bases left between them. Germline-derived CDR1 and CDR2 are LGHDT and YNNKEL (reference sequence). The CDR3 has 20 amino acids. The CDR3 here is CASSQHLTGSQGRALNEQFF. The CDR3, as DNA: TGTGCCAGCAGCCAACATCTTACAGGGTCTCAGGGGAGGGCCCTCAATGAGCAGTTCTTC.

The sample holds many counts of this clonotype. This chain joins TRBV4-3 and TRBJ2-5; D is possibly TRBD2 (5 bases). Germline CDR1 reads LGHNA; CDR2 reads YSLEER. With 1 base removed from V and 5 bases from J, the gap between germline ends came to 8 bases. The CDR3 has 13 residues. The CDR3 DNA reads TGCGCCAGCAGCCAAGTGGGCGGGGAGACCCAGTACTTC. Amino acids: CASSQVGGETQYF.

This clonotype was seen only a few times. This sequence joins TRBV24-1 and TRBJ1-6; 10 nucleotides line up with TRBD1. From germline, CDR1 is KGHDR and CDR2 SFDVKD. This CDR3 spans 13 amino acids. The J segment lost 9 bases and the V segment lost 12 bases, leaving 7 bases of the junction unmatched. This CDR3 is CAVSRDRGSPLHF. CDR3 DNA: TGTGCCGTATCCCGGGACAGGGGTTCACCCCTCCACTTT.

As concerns this clonotype: A read error is possible here, since a much larger clone lies one base away. The chain joins TRBV20-1 to TRBJ2-5; 9 bases match TRBD2. The germline gives CDR1 DFQATT, CDR2 SNEGSKA (reference sequence). The CDR3 consists of 12 residues. V trimming: 5 bases; J trimming: 5 bases; junction bases outside the gene matches: 3. CDR3 region: CSARTSEETQYF. CDR3 bases: TGCAGTGCTCGGACTAGCGAGGAGACCCAGTACTTC.

The J gene is TRBJ1-1, the V gene TRBV19; D is unresolved. This CDR3 region has 13 residues. Germline CDR1 LNHDA, CDR2 SQIVND (reference sequence). V was shortened by 3 bases and J by 3 bases, with 8 bases between the two germline ends. Here the CDR3 DNA reads TGTGCCAGTAGTATTTTAAGGGACACTGAAGCTTTCTTT. Encoded protein: CASSILRDTEAFF. The full variable domain, with the rest looked up from reference TRBV19 and TRBJ1-1, is DGGITQSPKYLFRKEGQNVTLSCEQNLNHDAMYWYRQDPGQGLRLIYYSQIVNDFQKGDIAEGYSVSREKKESFPLTVTSAQKNPTAFYLCASSILRDTEAFFGQGTRLTVV.